This record covers a single TCR beta chain. No antigen is known for it. Treatment indicated: some 20 received Ad26.COV2.S at low or high dose, single or two shots; roughly 5 received placebo; per-sample allocation not given. The samples date from day 63 after the first vaccine or placebo injection. An Ad26 vector was used to express Wuhan-strain SARS-CoV-2 spike as the vaccine. CDR3 size: 18 residues. Germline values: CDR1 SGHTA, CDR2 FQGNSA. V gave up 1 base and J gave up 0 bases; unmatched junction bases: 4. Profiling relied on immunoSEQ multiplex PCR, and the TCRdb table lists in-frame clones only, not all of them. The sample includes around 500,000 clones, 80% to 90% of them seen just once. This record belongs to a study of Ad26.COV2.S vaccination and SARS-CoV-2 variants. Across the whole study: The vaccine Ad26.COV2.S was put into the muscle once, or twice with 56 days between. Study conclusions and caveats: Relative to placebo recipients, vaccine recipients exhibited elevated spike-specific TCR breadth.

The chain carries TRBV7-2 and TRBJ2-3; 13 bases align to TRBD2. The sequencing used peripheral blood, collected in a trial of Ad26.COV2.S vaccine versus placebo. The source of this sequence is a person aged 18-60 years who received the Ad26.COV2.S COVID-19 vaccine or a placebo. The CDR3 DNA reads TGTGCCAGCAGCTTAGTAGGGACTAGCGGGACAAGCACAGATACGCAGTATTTT. This translates into CASSLVGTSGTSTDTQYF. The variable domain in full, with the rest retrieved from reference TRBV7-2 and TRBJ2-3, is GAGVSQSPSNKVTEKGKDVELRCDPISGHTALYWYRQSLGQGLEFLIYFQGNSAPDKSGLPSDRFSAERTGGSVSTLTIQRTQQEDSAVYLCASSLVGTSGTSTDTQYFGPGTRLTVL.